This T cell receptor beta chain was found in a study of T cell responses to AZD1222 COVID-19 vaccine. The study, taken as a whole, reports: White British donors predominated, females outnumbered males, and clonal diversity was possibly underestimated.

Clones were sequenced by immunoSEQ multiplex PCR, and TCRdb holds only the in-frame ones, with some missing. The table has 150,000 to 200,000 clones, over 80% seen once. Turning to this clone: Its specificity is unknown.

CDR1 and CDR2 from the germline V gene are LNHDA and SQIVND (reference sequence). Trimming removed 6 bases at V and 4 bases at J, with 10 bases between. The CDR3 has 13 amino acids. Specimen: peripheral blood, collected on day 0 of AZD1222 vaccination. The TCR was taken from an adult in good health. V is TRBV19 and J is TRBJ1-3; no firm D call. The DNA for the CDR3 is TGTGCCAGTAGAGTGACGGTCGGAAACACCATATATTTT. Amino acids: CASRVTVGNTIYF.